Listed below are T cell receptor beta chains from one sample, sequenced in a study of shared clonotypes between healthy human individuals. The table came from immunoSEQ multiplex PCR; TCRdb's copy has only in-frame clones and leaves some out. Of about half a million clones listed, 79% are singletons. Sample: PBMCs. Receptors originate from a middle-aged woman in good health. Some clones in this sample may be carry-over from other donors' samples. Both conserved end residues are part of each CDR3. D genes are given only for firm matches. Some rows have no size entry. The others give once, few or many, or a class for an expanded clone.

J gene: TRBJ2-3
clone size: -
D gene: -
V gene: TRBV18
CDR3 protein: CASSPGAPEDTQYF
CDR3 DNA: TGTGCCAGCTCACCGGGAGCACCCGAGGATACGCAGTATTTT

J gene: TRBJ1-2
clone size: few
D gene: -
V gene: TRBV4-2
CDR3 protein: CASSPHPQNYGYTF
CDR3 DNA: TGTGCCAGCAGCCCACACCCCCAAAACTATGGCTACACCTTC

J gene: TRBJ2-3
clone size: -
D gene: TRBD2
V gene: TRBV5-4
CDR3 protein: CASSDGTSGRTDTQYF
CDR3 DNA: TGTGCCAGCAGCGACGGGACTAGCGGGAGAACAGATACGCAGTATTTT

J gene: TRBJ2-3
clone size: -
D gene: -
V gene: TRBV2
CDR3 protein: CASSEDGEDTQYF
CDR3 DNA: TGTGCCAGCAGTGAGGACGGCGAAGATACGCAGTATTTT

J gene: TRBJ1-4
clone size: -
D gene: TRBD1
V gene: TRBV28
CDR3 protein: CASTGTVNEKLFF
CDR3 DNA: TGTGCCAGCACCGGGACAGTCAATGAAAAACTGTTTTTT

J gene: TRBJ1-2
clone size: few
D gene: -
V gene: TRBV21-1
CDR3 protein: CASTGSTRTDLYGYTF
CDR3 DNA: TGTGCCAGCACAGGGTCCACGAGGACAGATCTCTATGGCTACACCTTC

J gene: TRBJ2-1
clone size: -
D gene: -
V gene: TRBV5-1
CDR3 protein: CASSQLAGQQYNEQFF
CDR3 DNA: TGCGCCAGCAGCCAACTGGCGGGACAGCAATACAATGAGCAGTTCTTC

J gene: TRBJ2-7
clone size: -
D gene: TRBD2
V gene: TRBV5-4
CDR3 protein: CASSSLLAGGSYEQYF
CDR3 DNA: TGTGCCAGCAGCTCCCTACTAGCGGGGGGCTCCTACGAGCAGTACTTC

J gene: TRBJ2-7
clone size: many
D gene: -
V gene: TRBV28
CDR3 protein: CASPLQGTVCEQYF
CDR3 DNA: TGTGCCAGCCCCCTCCAGGGAACCGTCTGCGAGCAGTACTTC

J gene: TRBJ2-2
clone size: -
D gene: -
V gene: TRBV7-2
CDR3 protein: CASSWKGEGELFF
CDR3 DNA: TGTGCCAGCAGCTGGAAGGGTGAGGGGGAGCTGTTTTTT

J gene: TRBJ2-7
clone size: -
D gene: -
V gene: TRBV4-1
CDR3 protein: CASSQPRQGRDYEQYF
CDR3 DNA: TGCGCCAGCAGCCAACCAAGACAGGGGAGGGACTACGAGCAGTACTTC

J gene: TRBJ1-4
clone size: once
D gene: -
V gene: TRBV5-8
CDR3 protein: CASSLAARTNEKLFF
CDR3 DNA: TGTGCCAGCAGCTTGGCCGCACGGACTAATGAAAAACTGTTTTTT

J gene: TRBJ2-1
clone size: -
D gene: TRBD2
V gene: TRBV5-1
CDR3 protein: CASSSRTSGTYEQFF
CDR3 DNA: TGCGCCAGCAGCTCACGGACTAGCGGGACCTATGAGCAGTTCTTC

J gene: TRBJ2-2
clone size: -
D gene: -
V gene: TRBV7-3
CDR3 protein: CASSPGTGELFF
CDR3 DNA: TGTGCCAGCAGCCCGGGTACCGGGGAGCTGTTTTTT

J gene: TRBJ2-5
clone size: few
D gene: -
V gene: TRBV2
CDR3 protein: CASSLETQYF
CDR3 DNA: TGTGCCAGTTCCTTGGAGACCCAGTACTTC

J gene: TRBJ1-1
clone size: -
D gene: -
V gene: TRBV29-1
CDR3 protein: CRNMMNTEAFF
CDR3 DNA: TGCAGGAACATGATGAACACTGAAGCTTTCTTT